These 26 T cell receptor beta chains were all obtained from the same sample, sequenced in a study of OX40 agonist ivuxolimab in advanced cancers. Method: immunoSEQ multiplex PCR; TCRdb's copy keeps in-frame clones and lacks some. The sample lists roughly 110,000 clones, 90% occurring once. The sample consisted of CD4+ or CD8+ T cells sorted from blood, taken in a trial of the OX40 agonist ivuxolimab. These receptors were taken from an adult with an advanced solid tumor such as melanoma, head and neck, liver or kidney cancer.

The chain employs TRBV5-4 and TRBJ2-5; the match to TRBD1 covers 7 bases. The CDR3 runs 14 residues. Per the germline V gene, CDR1 is SGHNT and CDR2 is YYREEE (reference sequence). The V gene end was trimmed by 1 base and the J gene end by 9 bases; junction bases not matched to a gene: 9. The CDR3 coding sequence is TGTGCCAGCAGCTTGTATGGCAGGGGGATGTCCCAGTACTTC. It translates to CASSLYGRGMSQYF.

This chain connects TRBV7-2 to TRBJ1-2; TRBD1 aligns across 10 bases. The V gene end was trimmed by 5 bases and the J gene end by 8 bases; junction bases not matched to a gene: 5. Germline V gene data show CDR1 as SGHTA and CDR2 as FQGNSA. The CDR3 contains 13 residues. In DNA form, the CDR3 reads TGTGCCAGCAGCGCCGGGACAGGGGTGGGCTACACCTTC. It specifies CASSAGTGVGYTF.

This clone was counted between two and nine times. This chain links TRBV2 with TRBJ1-2; no definite D call. The CDR3 spans 11 residues. V was trimmed by 2 bases and J by 2 bases, leaving 0 bases between them. The V gene's germline CDR1 is SNHLY and CDR2 FYNNEI. In nucleotides, the CDR3 is TGTGCCAGCAGTGAAAACTATGGCTACACCTTC. It yields the protein CASSENYGYTF.

The chain employs TRBV5-1 and TRBJ2-2, with 7 bases matching TRBD1. The germline V gene encodes CDR1 SGHRS and CDR2 YFSETQ. The CDR3 extends over 16 amino acids. After removal of 5 bases from V and 3 bases from J, the junction contained 10 bases not matched to a gene. The DNA of the CDR3 is TGCGCCAGCAGTCCTACTCTCACAGGGGACACCGGGGAGCTGTTTTTT. Encoded protein: CASSPTLTGDTGELFF.

The chain uses TRBV4-2 and TRBJ2-7; tentative D call: TRBD1 (6 bases). The CDR3 has 12 amino acids. V was pared by 4 bases and J by 3 bases, with 7 bases between. Germline CDR1 reads LGHNA; CDR2 reads YNFKEQ. The CDR3 is CASSRDNYEQYF. The CDR3 nucleotides read TGTGCCAGCAGCCGGGACAACTACGAGCAGTACTTC.

The genes are TRBV4-3 and TRBJ1-3; TRBD1 agrees at 10 bases. V dropped 3 bases and J dropped 0; count of bases not matched to a gene: 5. This CDR3 is 17 amino acids long. Germline CDR1 LGHNA, CDR2 YSLEER. The CDR3 region is CASSQGQGTNSGNTIYF. The DNA for the CDR3 is TGCGCCAGCAGCCAGGGACAGGGGACTAACTCTGGAAACACCATATATTTT.

This chain uses TRBV11-1 with TRBJ2-2; a possible D gene is TRBD1 (6 bases). Trimming took off 0 bases at V and 4 bases at J, with 9 bases between the two ends. The CDR3 runs to 15 residues. Germline values: CDR1 SGHAT, CDR2 FQDESV (reference sequence). The CDR3 nucleotides read TGTGCCAGCAGCTTAGCGGGGACACCCACCGGGGAGCTGTTTTTT. It translates to CASSLAGTPTGELFF.

The rearrangement joins TRBV5-1 to TRBJ2-3, with 7 bases matching TRBD1. Germline values: CDR1 SGHRS, CDR2 YFSETQ. The CDR3 has 15 amino acids. With 3 bases clipped from V and 2 bases from J, the junction kept 6 bases outside the gene matches. In nucleotides, the CDR3 is TGCGCCAGCAGCTACCGGGACAGAGACACAGATACGCAGTATTTT. This encodes CASSYRDRDTDTQYF.

CDR3 sequence: CASRPTGGGAREQFF. In nucleotides, the CDR3 is TGTGCCAGCAGGCCTACTGGCGGGGGGGCCCGGGAGCAGTTCTTC. The rearrangement uses TRBV5-6 and TRBJ2-1, with 9 bases aligning to TRBD2. This CDR3 has 15 amino acids. In germline, CDR1 is SGHDT, CDR2 YYEEEE. The V gene end was trimmed by 5 bases and the J gene end by 10 bases; junction bases not matched to a gene: 13.

The rearrangement links TRBV4-2 to TRBJ1-5; D gene uncertain. V was shortened by 0 bases and J by 5 bases, with 11 bases between the two germline ends. The CDR3 spans 15 residues. Germline CDR1 is LGHNA and CDR2 is YNFKEQ. The CDR3 sequence: CASSQDSAADQPQHF. Here the CDR3 DNA reads TGTGCCAGCAGCCAAGATTCCGCTGCAGATCAGCCCCAGCATTTT.

V is TRBV9 and J is TRBJ2-7; TRBD2 might be the D (7 bases). Germline assignment: CDR1 SGDLS and CDR2 YYNGEE. The CDR3 sequence is 14 residues long. Trimming took off 3 bases at V and 3 bases at J, with 13 bases between the two ends. The CDR3 protein is CASSEGGDHYEQYF. In nucleotides, the CDR3 is TGTGCCAGCAGCGAGGGGGGGGATCACTACGAGCAGTACTTC.

The chain's CDR3 is CASSQEGGITGELFF. Here the CDR3 DNA reads TGCGCCAGCAGCCAAGAAGGGGGCATAACCGGGGAGCTGTTTTTT. The chain joins TRBV4-3 to TRBJ2-2; 7 bases line up with TRBD1. The germline V gene has CDR1 LGHNA and CDR2 YSLEER. V dropped 0 bases and J dropped 5; count of bases not matched to a gene: 3. The CDR3 sequence is 15 residues long.

This chain links TRBV19 with TRBJ1-2; 7 bases map to TRBD1. Germline V gene data show CDR1 as LNHDA and CDR2 as SQIVND (reference sequence). V lost 5 bases, J lost 5 bases, and 11 bases stayed unmatched. The CDR3 is 15 amino acids. The CDR3 nucleotides read TGTGCCAGTAGTGCGACAGGGCGTGGAGTTTATGGCTACACCTTC. Translation gives CASSATGRGVYGYTF.

The genes are TRBV6-5 and TRBJ1-1; D unclear. The CDR3 covers 12 residues. V was clipped by 7 bases and J by 8 bases, with 14 bases between them. Per germline, CDR1 MNHEY and CDR2 SVGAGI. The chain's CDR3 is CASKTGRTEAFF. In DNA form, the CDR3 reads TGTGCCAGCAAGACGGGAAGGACCGAAGCTTTCTTT.

The CDR3 is CASSLRGAETGELFF. The CDR3, as DNA: TGTGCCAGCAGCTTACGAGGGGCTGAGACCGGGGAGCTGTTTTTT. The chain has TRBV11-3 and TRBJ2-2; TRBD1 or TRBD2 may be the D gene (5 bases each). The V end lost 2 bases, the J end lost 5 bases, and 12 bases lay between the germline ends. From germline, CDR1 is SGHNT and CDR2 YENEEA. The CDR3 runs to 15 residues. The full variable domain, rest sourced from reference TRBV11-3 and TRBJ2-2, is EAGVVQSPRYKIIEKKQPVAFWCNPISGHNTLYWYLQNLGQGPELLIRYENEEAVDDSQLPKDRFSAERLKGVDSTLKIQPAELGDSAVYLCASSLRGAETGELFFGEGSRLTVL.

This chain connects TRBV28 to TRBJ1-2; D remains ambiguous. With 6 bases removed from V and 4 bases from J, the gap between germline ends came to 9 bases. Germline values: CDR1 MDHEN, CDR2 SYDVKM. The CDR3 sequence is 12 residues long. CDR3 DNA sequence: TGTGCCAGCAGCTTTGATGCCTATGGCTACACCTTC. Its translation: CASSFDAYGYTF.

The chain employs TRBV7-2 and TRBJ2-7, with 7 bases lining up with TRBD2. From germline, CDR1 is SGHTA and CDR2 FQGNSA. This CDR3 region has 13 residues. V lost 1 base and J lost 4; bases outside the gene matches: 1. The CDR3 sequence: CASSLGGGYEQYF. The CDR3 bases are TGTGCCAGCAGCTTAGGGGGAGGGTACGAGCAGTACTTC.

V gene TRBV7-9 combines with J gene TRBJ2-5, with TRBD2 matching over 8 bases. In germline, CDR1 is SEHNR, CDR2 FQNEAQ (reference sequence). This CDR3 is built from 19 residues. The junction had 13 bases not matched to a gene; V was cut back by 1 base and J by 0 bases. CDR3 DNA sequence: TGTGCCAGCAGCTTAGGTGTGTCTAGCGGGCCGGAGTACCAAGAGACCCAGTACTTC. Amino acid sequence: CASSLGVSSGPEYQETQYF.

This clone was seen just once. DNA of the CDR3: TGTGCCAGCAGAATCCGACAGGGGAGTGTTATGAACACTGAAGCTTTCTTT. Amino acid sequence: CASRIRQGSVMNTEAFF. The chain links TRBV28 to TRBJ1-1; 8 bases line up with TRBD1. From germline, CDR1 is MDHEN and CDR2 SYDVKM. The CDR3 sequence is 17 residues long. Unmatched junction bases numbered 12, after V lost 6 bases and J lost 0 bases.

The chain joins TRBV5-1 to TRBJ2-5; 11 bases fit TRBD1. The germline V gene encodes CDR1 SGHRS and CDR2 YFSETQ. The V and J ends lost 1 base and 2 bases, in that order; junction bases with no gene match: 4. The CDR3 loop spans 16 amino acids. CDR3 in DNA: TGCGCCAGCAGCTTGAACGGACAGGGGGCTCAAGAGACCCAGTACTTC. This gives the protein CASSLNGQGAQETQYF.

The DNA for the CDR3 is TGTGCCAGCAGTTATGGGCAGCACTCTGGAAACACCATATATTTT. Amino acid sequence: CASSYGQHSGNTIYF. The rearrangement uses TRBV6-5 and TRBJ1-3, with D unclear. V dropped 3 bases and J dropped 0 bases, with 9 bases sitting between them. The CDR3 spans 15 residues. The germline V gene encodes CDR1 MNHEY and CDR2 SVGAGI.

This chain connects TRBV7-2 to TRBJ2-5; the D is unclear. This CDR3 has 15 amino acids. V lost 4 bases and J 6 bases, leaving 18 bases between the germline ends. The germline V gene has CDR1 SGHTA and CDR2 FQGNSA. CDR3 sequence reads: CASSSPPMGKKTQYF. DNA of the CDR3: TGTGCCAGCAGCTCCCCGCCTATGGGAAAGAAGACCCAGTACTTC. The whole variable domain, filled in from reference TRBV7-2 and TRBJ2-5, reads GAGVSQSPSNKVTEKGKDVELRCDPISGHTALYWYRQSLGQGLEFLIYFQGNSAPDKSGLPSDRFSAERTGGSVSTLTIQRTQQEDSAVYLCASSSPPMGKKTQYFGPGTRLLVL.

V usage is TRBV6-6 and J usage is TRBJ2-2; 9 positions agree with TRBD1. J gave up 3 bases and V 6 bases, and 5 bases lay outside the gene matches. The germline gives CDR1 MNHNY, CDR2 SVGAGI (reference sequence). This CDR3 is 15 amino acids long. The CDR3 spells CASSPTGGDTGELFF. The CDR3 DNA is TGTGCCAGCAGCCCAACAGGGGGCGACACCGGGGAGCTGTTTTTT.

The rearrangement joins TRBV6-6 to TRBJ2-3; TRBD2 might be the D (5 bases). This CDR3 is 15 amino acids long. Germline V gene sequence: CDR1 MNHNY, CDR2 SVGAGI (reference sequence). With 5 bases removed from V and 2 bases from J, the gap between germline ends came to 14 bases. The DNA for the CDR3 is TGTGCCAGCAGTCCGCGGGCGGACTTCACAGATACGCAGTATTTT. It yields the protein CASSPRADFTDTQYF.

The chain carries TRBV5-4 and TRBJ1-1; no reliable D call. V was clipped by 1 base and J by 7 bases, with 14 bases between them. Germline CDR1 SGHNT, CDR2 YYREEE (reference sequence). This CDR3 spans 14 amino acids. CDR3 loop: CASSLYARPNEAFF. The DNA for the CDR3 is TGTGCCAGCAGCTTGTATGCAAGGCCTAATGAAGCTTTCTTT.

The chain combines TRBV5-1 with TRBJ2-1, with D possibly being TRBD1 (6 bases). The CDR3 runs 14 residues. Germline V gene data show CDR1 as SGHRS and CDR2 as YFSETQ. V lost 2 bases, J lost 3 bases, and 9 bases lay in between. CDR3 DNA: TGCGCCAGCAGCTTCTCAGGGGACTACAATGAGCAGTTCTTC. It encodes CASSFSGDYNEQFF. Combining the CDR3 with reference TRBV5-1 and TRBJ2-1 gives the whole variable domain KAGVTQTPRYLIKTRGQQVTLSCSPISGHRSVSWYQQTPGQGLQFLFEYFSETQRNKGNFPGRFSGRQFSNSRSEMNVSTLELGDSALYLCASSFSGDYNEQFFGPGTRLTVL.